The T cell receptor beta chain described here comes from a study of beta chain features in type 1 diabetes. Study observations and caveats: PCR might pick shorter templates more often, in the same way for patients and controls. Cells carrying high TCR expression could end up over-represented when cDNA is sequenced. Type 1 diabetes patients had TCRB CDR3s that were shorter (moderately but significantly so) in all four CD4+ subsets.

This CDR3 contains 13 residues. Germline CDR1 LNHDA, CDR2 SQIVND (reference sequence). V dropped 3 bases and J dropped 7 bases, with 13 bases sitting between them. For this clone: What it binds is not known.

What was sequenced were expressed TCRB transcripts, since all of the isolated RNA had been reverse transcribed. This table comes from immunoSEQ multiplex PCR, and its TCRdb copy is limited to in-frame clones, with some not included. The repertoire includes around 690,000 clones, about an eighth of them detected once, and around 0.12% sits in the top ten. The V gene is TRBV19, the J gene TRBJ2-7; D may be TRBD2 (5 bases). The source of this sequence is a man in his thirties or forties with type 1 diabetes. The sequenced sample was naive CD4+ T cells from blood. CDR3: CASSMDLWEEQYF. As DNA, the CDR3 is TGTGCCAGTAGTATGGACCTGTGGGAGGAGCAGTACTTC. Full variable domain (missing parts from reference TRBV19 and TRBJ2-7): DGGITQSPKYLFRKEGQNVTLSCEQNLNHDAMYWYRQDPGQGLRLIYYSQIVNDFQKGDIAEGYSVSREKKESFPLTVTSAQKNPTAFYLCASSMDLWEEQYFGPGTRLTVT.